This T cell receptor beta chain stems from a study of identical twins. Findings of the study overall: Possibly, invariant MAIT and iNKT cells partly confounded zero-insertion analyses. Beta out-of-frame sequences showed weaker excess twin sharing. A lower insertion count was a feature of abundant cord blood beta clonotypes, with no such feature in memory repertoires. In drawing conclusions, the study used cross-sectional statistical analysis and did not follow the same donors.

This clonotype was observed at least ten times. Antigen unknown. In TCRdb, the 5' RACE reads were re-called with MiXCR into one record per CDR3 protein. The profile shows hundreds of thousands of distinct CDR3 sequences, roughly 6% of them singletons. Germline-derived CDR1 and CDR2 are ENHRY and SYGVKD. V was cut by 3 bases and J by 0 bases, with 11 bases left in between. This CDR3 is 15 amino acids long. The chain combines TRBV10-3 with TRBJ1-1, with D perhaps TRBD1 (5 bases). This TCR came from a man aged 18-30 years in good health. Sequencing input: naive T cells sorted from blood. The CDR3 is CAISEGQGLNTEAFF. In DNA, the CDR3 is TGTGCCATCAGTGAAGGCCAGGGTCTGAACACTGAAGCTTTCTTT.